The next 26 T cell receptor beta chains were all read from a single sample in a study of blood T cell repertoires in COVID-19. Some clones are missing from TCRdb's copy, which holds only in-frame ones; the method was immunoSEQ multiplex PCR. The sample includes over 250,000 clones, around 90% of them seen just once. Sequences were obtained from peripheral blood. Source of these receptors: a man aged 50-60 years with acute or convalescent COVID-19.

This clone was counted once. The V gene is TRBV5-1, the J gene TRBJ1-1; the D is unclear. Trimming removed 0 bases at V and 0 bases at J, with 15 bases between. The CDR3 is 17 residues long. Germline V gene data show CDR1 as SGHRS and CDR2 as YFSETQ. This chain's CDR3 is CASSLALPSSMNTEAFF. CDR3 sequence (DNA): TGCGCCAGCAGCTTGGCCCTACCTTCCTCCATGAACACTGAAGCTTTCTTT.

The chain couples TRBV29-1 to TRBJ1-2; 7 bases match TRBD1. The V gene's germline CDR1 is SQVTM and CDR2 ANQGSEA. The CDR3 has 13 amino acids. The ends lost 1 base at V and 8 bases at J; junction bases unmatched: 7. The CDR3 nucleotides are TGCAGCGTTGAAGCCCTGACAGGGACAGGCTACACCTTC. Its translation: CSVEALTGTGYTF.

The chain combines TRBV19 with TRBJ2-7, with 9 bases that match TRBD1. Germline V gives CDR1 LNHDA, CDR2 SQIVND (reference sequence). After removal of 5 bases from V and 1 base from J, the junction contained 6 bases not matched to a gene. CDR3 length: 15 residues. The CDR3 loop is CASSPRTGASYEQYF. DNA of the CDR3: TGTGCCAGTAGTCCCCGGACAGGGGCTTCCTACGAGCAGTACTTC.

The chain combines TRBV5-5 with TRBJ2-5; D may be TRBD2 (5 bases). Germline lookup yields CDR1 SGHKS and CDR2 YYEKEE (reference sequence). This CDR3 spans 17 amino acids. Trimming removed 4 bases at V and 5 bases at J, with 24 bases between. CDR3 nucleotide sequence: TGTGCCAGCAGCCTCGGACTGGGCGGGTTGTACGGGGAGACCCAGTACTTC. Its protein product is CASSLGLGGLYGETQYF.

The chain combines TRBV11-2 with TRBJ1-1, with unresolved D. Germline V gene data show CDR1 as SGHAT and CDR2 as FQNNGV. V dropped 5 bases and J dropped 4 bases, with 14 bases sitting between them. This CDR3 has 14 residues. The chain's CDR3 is CASSPARRRTEAFF. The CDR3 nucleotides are TGTGCCAGCAGCCCGGCGAGGCGACGCACTGAAGCTTTCTTT.

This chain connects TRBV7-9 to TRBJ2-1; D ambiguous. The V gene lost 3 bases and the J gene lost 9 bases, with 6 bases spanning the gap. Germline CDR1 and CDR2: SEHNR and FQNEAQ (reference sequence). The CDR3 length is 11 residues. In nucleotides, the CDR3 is TGTGCCAGCAGCTTTGGGCCTGAGCAGTTCTTC. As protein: CASSFGPEQFF. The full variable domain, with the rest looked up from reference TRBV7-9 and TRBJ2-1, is DTGVSQNPRHKITKRGQNVTFRCDPISEHNRLYWYRQTLGQGPEFLTYFQNEAQLEKSRLLSDRFSAERPKGSFSTLEIQRTEQGDSAMYLCASSFGPEQFFGPGTRLTVL.

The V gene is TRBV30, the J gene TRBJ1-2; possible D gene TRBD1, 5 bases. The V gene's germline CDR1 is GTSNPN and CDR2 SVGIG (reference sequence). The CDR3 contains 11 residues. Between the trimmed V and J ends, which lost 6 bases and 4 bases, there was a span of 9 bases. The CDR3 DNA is TGTGCCTGCCAGACAGTCTATGGCTACACCTTC. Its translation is CACQTVYGYTF.

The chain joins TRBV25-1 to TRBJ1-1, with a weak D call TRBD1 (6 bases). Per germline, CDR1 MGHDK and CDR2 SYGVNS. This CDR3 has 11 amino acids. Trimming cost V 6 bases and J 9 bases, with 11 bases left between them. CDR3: CASRDSHKAFF. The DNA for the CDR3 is TGTGCCAGCAGGGACAGTCACAAAGCTTTCTTT.

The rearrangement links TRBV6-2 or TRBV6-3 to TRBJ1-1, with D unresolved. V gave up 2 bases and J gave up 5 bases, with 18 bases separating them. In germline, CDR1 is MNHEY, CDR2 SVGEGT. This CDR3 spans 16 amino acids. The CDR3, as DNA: TGTGCCAGCAGTTACCCCATTGCCCCGACGGGGACTGAAGCTTTCTTT. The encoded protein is CASSYPIAPTGTEAFF.

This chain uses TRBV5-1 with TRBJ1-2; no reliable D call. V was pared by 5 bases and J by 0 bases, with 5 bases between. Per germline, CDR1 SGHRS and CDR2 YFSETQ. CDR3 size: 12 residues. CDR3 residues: CASRQTNYGYTF. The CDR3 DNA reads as TGCGCCAGCAGACAAACTAACTATGGCTACACCTTC.

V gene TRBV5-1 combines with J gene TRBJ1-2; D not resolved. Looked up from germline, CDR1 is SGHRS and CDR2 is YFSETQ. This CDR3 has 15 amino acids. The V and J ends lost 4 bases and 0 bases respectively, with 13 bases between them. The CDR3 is CASSMKTRSNYGYTF. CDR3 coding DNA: TGCGCCAGCAGCATGAAGACAAGGTCTAACTATGGCTACACCTTC. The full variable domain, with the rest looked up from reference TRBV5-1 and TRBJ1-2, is KAGVTQTPRYLIKTRGQQVTLSCSPISGHRSVSWYQQTPGQGLQFLFEYFSETQRNKGNFPGRFSGRQFSNSRSEMNVSTLELGDSALYLCASSMKTRSNYGYTFGSGTRLTVV.

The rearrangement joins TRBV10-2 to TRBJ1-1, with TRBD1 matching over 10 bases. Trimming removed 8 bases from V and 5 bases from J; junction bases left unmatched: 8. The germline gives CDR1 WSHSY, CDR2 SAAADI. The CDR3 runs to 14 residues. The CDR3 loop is CASARDRGRTEAFF. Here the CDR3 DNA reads TGCGCCAGCGCGCGCGACAGGGGGCGAACTGAAGCTTTCTTT.

The CDR3 here is CASRYSPRLNTEAFF. The CDR3 nucleotides read TGTGCCAGTAGATACTCACCTAGGTTGAACACTGAAGCTTTCTTT. This chain links TRBV19 with TRBJ1-1; no definite D call. Germline CDR1 LNHDA, CDR2 SQIVND (reference sequence). This CDR3 region has 15 residues. Trimming removed 6 bases at V and 0 bases at J, with 14 bases between.

DNA for the CDR3: TGTGCCAGCAGCTTTCCTGATACGCAGTATTTT. It encodes CASSFPDTQYF. This chain joins TRBV12-3 or TRBV12-4 and TRBJ2-3; D is uncertain. CDR3 length equals 11 residues. V lost 6 bases and J 6 bases, leaving 7 bases between the germline ends.

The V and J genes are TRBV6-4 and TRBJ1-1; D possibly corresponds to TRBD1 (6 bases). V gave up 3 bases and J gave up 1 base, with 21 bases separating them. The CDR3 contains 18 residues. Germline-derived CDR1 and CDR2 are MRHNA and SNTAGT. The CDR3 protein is CASSDRTPNRVENTEAFF. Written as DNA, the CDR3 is TGTGCCAGCAGTGATCGGACCCCAAACAGGGTTGAGAACACTGAAGCTTTCTTT.

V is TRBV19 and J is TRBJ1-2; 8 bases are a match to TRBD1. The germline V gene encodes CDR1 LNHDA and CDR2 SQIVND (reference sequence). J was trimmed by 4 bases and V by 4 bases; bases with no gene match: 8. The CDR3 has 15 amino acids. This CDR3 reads CASSTRDRTVYGYTF. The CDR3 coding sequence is TGTGCCAGTAGTACCCGGGACAGGACCGTCTATGGCTACACCTTC.

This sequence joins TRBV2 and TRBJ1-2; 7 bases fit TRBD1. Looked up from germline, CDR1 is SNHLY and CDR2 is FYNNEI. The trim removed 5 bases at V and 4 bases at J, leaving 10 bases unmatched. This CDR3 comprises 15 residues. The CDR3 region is CASSPYRDSGYGYTF. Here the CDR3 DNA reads TGTGCCAGCAGTCCCTACCGGGACAGCGGCTATGGCTACACCTTC.

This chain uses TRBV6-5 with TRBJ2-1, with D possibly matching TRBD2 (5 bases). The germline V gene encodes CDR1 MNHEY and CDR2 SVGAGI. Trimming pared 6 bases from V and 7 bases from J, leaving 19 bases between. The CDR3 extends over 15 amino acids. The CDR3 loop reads CASSRAVAWGNEQFF. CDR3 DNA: TGTGCCAGCAGCAGAGCGGTAGCATGGGGAAATGAGCAGTTCTTC.

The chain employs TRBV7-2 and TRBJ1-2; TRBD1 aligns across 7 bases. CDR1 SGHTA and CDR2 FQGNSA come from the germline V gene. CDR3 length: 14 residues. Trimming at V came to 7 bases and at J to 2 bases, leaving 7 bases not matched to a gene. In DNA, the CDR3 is TGTGCCAGCAACCCAACAGGGGTGAACTATGGCTACACCTTC. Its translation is CASNPTGVNYGYTF.

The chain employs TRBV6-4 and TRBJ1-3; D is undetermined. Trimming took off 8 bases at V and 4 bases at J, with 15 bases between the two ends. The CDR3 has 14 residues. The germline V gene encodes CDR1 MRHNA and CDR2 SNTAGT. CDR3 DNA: TGTGCCAGCCCCTCCTTATCACTGGGAAACACCATATATTTT. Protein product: CASPSLSLGNTIYF.

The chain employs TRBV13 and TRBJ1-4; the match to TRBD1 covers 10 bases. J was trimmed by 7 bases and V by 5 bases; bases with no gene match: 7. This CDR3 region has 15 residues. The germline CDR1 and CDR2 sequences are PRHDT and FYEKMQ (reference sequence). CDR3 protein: CASSRDRGHAEKLFF. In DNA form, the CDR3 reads TGTGCCAGCAGCCGTGACAGGGGGCACGCTGAAAAACTGTTTTTT.

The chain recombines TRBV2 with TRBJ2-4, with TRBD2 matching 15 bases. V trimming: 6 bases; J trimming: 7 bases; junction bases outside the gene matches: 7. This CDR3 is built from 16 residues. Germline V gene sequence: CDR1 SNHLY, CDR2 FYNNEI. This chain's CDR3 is CASRPGLAGGVNIQYF. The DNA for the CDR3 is TGTGCCAGCAGGCCCGGACTAGCGGGAGGGGTGAACATTCAGTACTTC. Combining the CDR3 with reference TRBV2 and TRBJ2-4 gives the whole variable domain EPEVTQTPSHQVTQMGQEVILRCVPISNHLYFYWYRQILGQKVEFLVSFYNNEISEKSEIFDDQFSVERPDGSNFTLKIRSTKLEDSAMYFCASRPGLAGGVNIQYFGAGTRLSVL.

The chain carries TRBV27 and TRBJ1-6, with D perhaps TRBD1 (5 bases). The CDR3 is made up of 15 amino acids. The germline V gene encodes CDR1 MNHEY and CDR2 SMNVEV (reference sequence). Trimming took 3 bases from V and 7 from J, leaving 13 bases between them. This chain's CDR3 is CASSLAGWGNSPLHF. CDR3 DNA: TGTGCCAGCAGTTTGGCAGGGTGGGGAAATTCACCCCTCCACTTT.

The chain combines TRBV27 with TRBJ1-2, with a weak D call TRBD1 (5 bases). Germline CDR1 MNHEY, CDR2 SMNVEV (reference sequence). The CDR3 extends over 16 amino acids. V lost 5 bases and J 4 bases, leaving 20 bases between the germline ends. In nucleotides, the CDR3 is TGTGCCAGCAGTCCAGGGAGCGGGGGATTTAGCTATGGCTACACCTTC. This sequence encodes CASSPGSGGFSYGYTF.

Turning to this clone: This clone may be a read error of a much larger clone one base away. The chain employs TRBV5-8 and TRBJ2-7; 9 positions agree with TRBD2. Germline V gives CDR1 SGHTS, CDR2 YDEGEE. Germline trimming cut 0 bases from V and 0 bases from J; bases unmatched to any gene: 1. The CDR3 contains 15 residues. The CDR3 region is CASSLELAGSYEQYF. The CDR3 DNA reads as TGTGCCAGCAGCTTGGAACTAGCGGGCTCCTACGAGCAGTACTTC.

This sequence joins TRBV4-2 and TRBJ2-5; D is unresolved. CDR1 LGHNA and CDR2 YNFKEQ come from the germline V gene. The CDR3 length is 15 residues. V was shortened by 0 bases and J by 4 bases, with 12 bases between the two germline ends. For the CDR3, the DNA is TGTGCCAGCAGCCAAGATTCGCAGGTCAGAGAGACCCAGTACTTC. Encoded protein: CASSQDSQVRETQYF.